This T cell receptor (beta chain) originates from a study of cytomegalovirus exposure and HLA in healthy donors. Both 60 Vbeta primers and 13 Jbeta primers went into the PCR. Repertoires were generated with immunoSEQ multiplex PCR, while TCRdb's copy carries only in-frame clones and drops some. Among fewer than 250,000 clones, around 73% were seen once, and the ten largest hold less than 4.5%. Study results and caveats: CMV serostatus was the only recorded immune exposure for donors. Usually a TCR sequence was rare, but some public TCRs were found in many donors.

Germline values: CDR1 SGHRS, CDR2 YFSETQ. Trimming left V 0 bases short and J 4 bases short, with 13 bases between. The CDR3 contains 15 residues. Regarding this clone: Its specificity is unknown.

The chain carries TRBV5-1 and TRBJ1-1, with D possibly matching TRBD1 (5 bases). The sequencing sample was made of PBMCs. This clonotype was obtained from a male donor in good health and CMV-seronegative. This CDR3 is CASSLEIGVSTEAFF. Written as DNA, the CDR3 is TGCGCCAGCAGCTTGGAGATAGGGGTCAGCACTGAAGCTTTCTTT.